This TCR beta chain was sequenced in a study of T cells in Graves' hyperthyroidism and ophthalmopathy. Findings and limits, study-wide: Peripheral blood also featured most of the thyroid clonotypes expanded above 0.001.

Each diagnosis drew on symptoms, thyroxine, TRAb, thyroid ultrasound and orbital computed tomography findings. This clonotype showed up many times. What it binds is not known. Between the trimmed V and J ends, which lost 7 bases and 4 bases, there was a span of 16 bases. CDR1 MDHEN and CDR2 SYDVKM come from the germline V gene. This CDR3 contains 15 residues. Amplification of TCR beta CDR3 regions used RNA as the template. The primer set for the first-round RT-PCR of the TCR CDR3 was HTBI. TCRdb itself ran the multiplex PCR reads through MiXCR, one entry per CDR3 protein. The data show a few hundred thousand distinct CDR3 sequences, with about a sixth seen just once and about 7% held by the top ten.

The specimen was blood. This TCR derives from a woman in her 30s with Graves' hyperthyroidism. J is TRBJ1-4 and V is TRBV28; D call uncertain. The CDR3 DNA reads TGTGCCAGCACCCCTGCCGATGCGGGTAATGAAAAACTGTTTTTT. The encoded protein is CASTPADAGNEKLFF.